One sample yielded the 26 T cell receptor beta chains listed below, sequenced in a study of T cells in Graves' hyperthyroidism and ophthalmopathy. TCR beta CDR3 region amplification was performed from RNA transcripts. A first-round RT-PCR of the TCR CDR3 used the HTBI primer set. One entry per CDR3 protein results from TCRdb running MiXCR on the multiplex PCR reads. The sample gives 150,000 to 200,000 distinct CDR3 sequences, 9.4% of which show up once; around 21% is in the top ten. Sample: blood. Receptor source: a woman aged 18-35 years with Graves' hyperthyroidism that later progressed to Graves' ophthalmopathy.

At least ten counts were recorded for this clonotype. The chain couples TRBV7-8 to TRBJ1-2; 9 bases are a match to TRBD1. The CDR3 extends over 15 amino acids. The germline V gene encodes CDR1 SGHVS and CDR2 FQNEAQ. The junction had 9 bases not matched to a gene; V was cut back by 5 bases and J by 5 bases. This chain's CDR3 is CASSPQGTGMYGYTF. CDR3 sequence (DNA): TGTGCCAGCAGCCCGCAAGGGACAGGGATGTATGGCTACACCTTC.

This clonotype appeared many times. This CDR3 reads CSATDGVNTEAFF. CDR3 nucleotide sequence: TGCAGTGCCACCGACGGAGTAAACACTGAAGCTTTCTTT. This chain connects TRBV20-1 to TRBJ1-1, with no clear D. The germline V gene has CDR1 DFQATT and CDR2 SNEGSKA (reference sequence). V lost 6 bases to trimming and J lost 2 bases, with 13 bases between them. This CDR3 region has 13 residues.

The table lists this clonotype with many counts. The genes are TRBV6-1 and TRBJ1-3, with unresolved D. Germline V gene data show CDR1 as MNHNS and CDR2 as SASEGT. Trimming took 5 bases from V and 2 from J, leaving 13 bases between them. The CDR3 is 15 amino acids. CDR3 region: CASSLGIQPGNTIYF. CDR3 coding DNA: TGTGCCAGCAGTCTCGGAATTCAGCCTGGAAACACCATATATTTT.

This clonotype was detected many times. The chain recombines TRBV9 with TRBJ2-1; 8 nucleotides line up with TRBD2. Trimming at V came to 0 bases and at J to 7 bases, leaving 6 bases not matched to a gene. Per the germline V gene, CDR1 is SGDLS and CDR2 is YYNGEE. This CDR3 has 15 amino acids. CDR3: CASSVGIAGRNEQFF. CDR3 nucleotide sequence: TGTGCCAGCAGCGTAGGGATAGCGGGAAGGAATGAGCAGTTCTTC.

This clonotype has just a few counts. This CDR3 is CASSQSRWEQFF. Here the CDR3 DNA reads TGTGCCAGCAGCCAATCTCGCTGGGAGCAGTTCTTC. This rearrangement joins TRBV14 to TRBJ2-1; no definite D call. Germline CDR1 is SGHDN and CDR2 is FVKESK. Trimming left V 2 bases short and J 10 bases short, with 9 bases between. This CDR3 comprises 12 residues.

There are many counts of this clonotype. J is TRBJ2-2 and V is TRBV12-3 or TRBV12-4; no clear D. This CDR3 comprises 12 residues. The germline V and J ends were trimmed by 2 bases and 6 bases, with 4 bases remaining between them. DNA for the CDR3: TGTGCCAGCAGTTTAAGTTCCGGGGAGCTGTTTTTT. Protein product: CASSLSSGELFF.

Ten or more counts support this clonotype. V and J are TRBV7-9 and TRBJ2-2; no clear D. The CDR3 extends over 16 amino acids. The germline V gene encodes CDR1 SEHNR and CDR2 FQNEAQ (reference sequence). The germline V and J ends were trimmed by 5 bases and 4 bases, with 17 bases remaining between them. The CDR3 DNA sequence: TGTGCCAGCAGCCCCCCCGTTGGATGGGGCACCGGGGAGCTGTTTTTT. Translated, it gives CASSPPVGWGTGELFF.

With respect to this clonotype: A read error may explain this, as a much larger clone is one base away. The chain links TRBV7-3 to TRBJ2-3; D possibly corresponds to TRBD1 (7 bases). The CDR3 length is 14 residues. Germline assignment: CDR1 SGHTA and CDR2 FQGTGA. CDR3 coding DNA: TGTGCCAGCAGCTTAAAAGGGAGGACAGGTACGCAGTATTTT. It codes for CASSLKGRTGTQYF.

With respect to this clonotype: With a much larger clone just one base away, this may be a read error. Here the CDR3 DNA reads TGTGCCAGCAGGCCCGCGGGACGCTCTAACTATGGCTACACCTTC. Amino acid sequence: CASRPAGRSNYGYTF. This chain links TRBV28 with TRBJ1-2; weak D call: TRBD1 (5 bases). This CDR3 comprises 15 residues. Germline V gene sequence: CDR1 MDHEN, CDR2 SYDVKM. V was shortened by 6 bases and J by 0 bases, with 14 bases between the two germline ends.

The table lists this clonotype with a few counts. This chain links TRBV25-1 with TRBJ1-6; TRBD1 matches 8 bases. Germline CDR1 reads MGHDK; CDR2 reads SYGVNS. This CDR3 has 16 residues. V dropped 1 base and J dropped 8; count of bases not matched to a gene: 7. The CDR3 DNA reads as TGTGCCAGCAGTGAATTCGCGGACAGGGTGGATTCACCCCTCCACTTT. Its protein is CASSEFADRVDSPLHF.

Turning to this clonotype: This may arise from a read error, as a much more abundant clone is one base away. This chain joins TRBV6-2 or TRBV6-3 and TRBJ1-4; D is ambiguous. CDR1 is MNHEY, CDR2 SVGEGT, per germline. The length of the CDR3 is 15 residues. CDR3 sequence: CANSPRIATNEKLFF. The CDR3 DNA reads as TGTGCCAACAGTCCGCGGATTGCAACTAATGAAAAACTGTTTTTT.

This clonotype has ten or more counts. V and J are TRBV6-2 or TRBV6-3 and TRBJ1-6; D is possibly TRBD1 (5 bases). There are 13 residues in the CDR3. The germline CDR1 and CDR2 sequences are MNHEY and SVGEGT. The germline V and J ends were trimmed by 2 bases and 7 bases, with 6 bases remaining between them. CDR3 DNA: TGTGCCAGCAGTTACCGACAGAATTCACCCCTCCACTTT. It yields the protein CASSYRQNSPLHF.

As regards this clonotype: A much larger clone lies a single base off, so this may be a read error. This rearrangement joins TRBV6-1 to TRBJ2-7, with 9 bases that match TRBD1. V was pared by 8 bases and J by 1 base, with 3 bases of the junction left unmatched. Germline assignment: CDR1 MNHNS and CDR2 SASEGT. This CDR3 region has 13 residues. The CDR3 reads CASEGTGSYEQYF. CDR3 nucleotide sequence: TGTGCCAGCGAAGGGACAGGGTCCTACGAGCAGTACTTC.

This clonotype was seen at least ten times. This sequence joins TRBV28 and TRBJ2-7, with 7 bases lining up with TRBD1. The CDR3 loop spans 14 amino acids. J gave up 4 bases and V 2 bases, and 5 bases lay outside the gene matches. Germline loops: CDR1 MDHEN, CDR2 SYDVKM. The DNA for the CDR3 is TGTGCCAGCAGTTTAATGGGACAGCTATACGAGCAGTACTTC. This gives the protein CASSLMGQLYEQYF.

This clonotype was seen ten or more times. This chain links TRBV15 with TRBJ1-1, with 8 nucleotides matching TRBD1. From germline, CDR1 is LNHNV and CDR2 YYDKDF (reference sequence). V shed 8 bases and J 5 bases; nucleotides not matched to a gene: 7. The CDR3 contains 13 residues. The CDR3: CATGQGYRTEAFF. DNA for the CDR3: TGTGCCACCGGACAGGGATATAGGACTGAAGCTTTCTTT.

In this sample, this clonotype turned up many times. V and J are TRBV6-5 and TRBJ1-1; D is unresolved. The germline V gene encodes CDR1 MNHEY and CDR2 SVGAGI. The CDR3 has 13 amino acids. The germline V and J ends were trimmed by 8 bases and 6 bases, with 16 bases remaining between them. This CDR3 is CASYYSPGAEAFF. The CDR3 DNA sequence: TGTGCCAGCTATTACTCCCCAGGCGCTGAAGCTTTCTTT.

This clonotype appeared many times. The CDR3 nucleotides are TGTGCCAGCAGGCCAGGAGAGCATCAGCCCCAGCATTTT. Its protein product is CASRPGEHQPQHF. The chain employs TRBV6-1 and TRBJ1-5; D is unresolved. Germline CDR1 MNHNS, CDR2 SASEGT. The ends were cut back, 6 bases at V and 5 bases at J, with 11 bases in the middle. This CDR3 is built from 13 residues.

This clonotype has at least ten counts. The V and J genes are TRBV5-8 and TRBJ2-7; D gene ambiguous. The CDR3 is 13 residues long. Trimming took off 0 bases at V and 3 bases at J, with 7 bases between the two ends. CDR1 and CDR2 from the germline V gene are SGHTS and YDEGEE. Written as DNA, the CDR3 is TGTGCCAGCAGCTTGGCGGAGAGCTACGAGCAGTACTTC. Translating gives CASSLAESYEQYF. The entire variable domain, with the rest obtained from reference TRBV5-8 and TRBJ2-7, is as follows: EAGVTQSPTHLIKTRGQQATLRCSPISGHTSVYWYQQALGLGLQFLLWYDEGEERNRGNFPPRFSGRQFPNYSSELNVNALELEDSALYLCASSLAESYEQYFGPGTRLTVT.

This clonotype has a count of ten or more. CDR3 region: CAWSGGTYGYTF. The CDR3, as DNA: TGTGCCTGGAGTGGAGGGACCTATGGCTACACCTTC. The chain uses TRBV30 and TRBJ1-2, with D maybe TRBD1 (5 bases). CDR1 is GTSNPN, CDR2 SVGIG, per germline (reference sequence). V lost 1 base, J lost 4 bases, and 7 bases lay in between. The CDR3 spans 12 residues.

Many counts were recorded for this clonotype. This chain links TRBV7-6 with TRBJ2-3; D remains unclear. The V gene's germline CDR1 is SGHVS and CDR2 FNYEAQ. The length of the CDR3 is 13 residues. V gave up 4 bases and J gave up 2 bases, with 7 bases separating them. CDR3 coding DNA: TGTGCCAGCAGCTCGGACCACACAGATACGCAGTATTTT. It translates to CASSSDHTDTQYF.

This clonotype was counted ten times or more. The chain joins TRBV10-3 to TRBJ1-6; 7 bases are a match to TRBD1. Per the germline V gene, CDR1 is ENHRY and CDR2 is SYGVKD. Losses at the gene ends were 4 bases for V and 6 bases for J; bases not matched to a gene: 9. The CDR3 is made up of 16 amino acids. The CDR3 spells CAISVSRDSFNSPLHF. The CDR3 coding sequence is TGTGCCATCAGTGTGAGCCGGGACAGCTTTAATTCACCCCTCCACTTT.

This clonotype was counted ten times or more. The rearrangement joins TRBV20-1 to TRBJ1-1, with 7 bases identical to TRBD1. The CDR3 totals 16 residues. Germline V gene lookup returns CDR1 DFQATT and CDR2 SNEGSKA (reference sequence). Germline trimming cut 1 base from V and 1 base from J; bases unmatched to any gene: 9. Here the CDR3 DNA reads TGCAGTGCTAGAGTTGTAGCAGGGGGAACGAACACTGAAGCTTTCTTT. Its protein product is CSARVVAGGTNTEAFF.

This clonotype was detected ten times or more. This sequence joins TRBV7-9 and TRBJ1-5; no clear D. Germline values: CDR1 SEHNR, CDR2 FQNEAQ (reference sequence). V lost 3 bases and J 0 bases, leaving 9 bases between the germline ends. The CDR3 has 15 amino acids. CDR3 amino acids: CASSFLRYSNQPQHF. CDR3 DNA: TGTGCCAGCAGCTTCCTTAGATATAGCAATCAGCCCCAGCATTTT.

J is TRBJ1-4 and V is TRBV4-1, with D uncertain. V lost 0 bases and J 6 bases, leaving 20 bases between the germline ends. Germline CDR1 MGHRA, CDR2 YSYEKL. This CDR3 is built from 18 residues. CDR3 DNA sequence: TGCGCCAGCAGCCAAGATTTTGTCGTCCGGGCCTGGGATGAAAAACTGTTTTTT. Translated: CASSQDFVVRAWDEKLFF.

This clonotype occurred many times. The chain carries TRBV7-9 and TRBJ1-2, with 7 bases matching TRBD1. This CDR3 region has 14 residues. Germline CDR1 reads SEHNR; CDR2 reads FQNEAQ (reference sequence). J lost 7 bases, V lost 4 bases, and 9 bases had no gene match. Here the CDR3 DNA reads TGTGCCAGCAGCTCCGACAGGGCGGGAATTGGCTACACCTTC. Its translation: CASSSDRAGIGYTF.

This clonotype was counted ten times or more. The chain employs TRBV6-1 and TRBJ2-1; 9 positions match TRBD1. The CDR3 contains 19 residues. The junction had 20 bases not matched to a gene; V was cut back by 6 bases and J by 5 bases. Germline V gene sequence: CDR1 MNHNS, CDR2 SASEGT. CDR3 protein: CASRNSQKTQGAQDNEQFF. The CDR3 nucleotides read TGTGCCAGCAGAAATAGTCAGAAGACACAGGGGGCCCAGGACAATGAGCAGTTCTTC.